Listed here are 30 T cell receptor beta chains from one sample, sequenced in a study of blood T cell repertoires in COVID-19. TCRdb's table, derived via immunoSEQ multiplex PCR, lists solely in-frame clones and lacks some. The sample records about 300,000 clones, over 85% being singletons. Sample: peripheral blood. The receptors were gathered from a woman younger than 45 with COVID-19, enrolled during active disease.

The J gene is TRBJ2-1, the V gene TRBV11-2; 7 bases map to TRBD2. V trimming: 2 bases; J trimming: 6 bases; junction bases outside the gene matches: 10. Germline CDR1 is SGHAT and CDR2 is FQNNGV. This CDR3 comprises 16 residues. In DNA form, the CDR3 reads TGTGCCAGCAGCTTACATGTCAGGGAGGGTGGCAATGAGCAGTTCTTC. Protein product: CASSLHVREGGNEQFF.

A few counts support this clone. This chain links TRBV27 with TRBJ1-5; 10 bases match TRBD1. The germline gives CDR1 MNHEY, CDR2 SMNVEV (reference sequence). The CDR3 consists of 14 residues. Losses at the gene ends were 6 bases for V and 7 bases for J; bases not matched to a gene: 6. CDR3 amino acids: CASSRGQGQQPQHF. CDR3 DNA: TGTGCCAGCAGCAGGGGACAGGGGCAGCAGCCCCAGCATTTT.

This chain uses TRBV3-1 (or the pseudogene TRBV3-2) with TRBJ1-3, with D perhaps matching TRBD1 (6 bases). The CDR3 runs to 16 residues. Between the trimmed V and J ends, which lost 3 bases and 4 bases, there was a span of 16 bases. Per the germline V gene, CDR1 is LGHDT and CDR2 is YNNKEL (reference sequence). This chain's CDR3 is CASSHPRGGAGNTIYF. DNA of the CDR3: TGTGCCAGCAGCCACCCTCGCGGGGGCGCGGGAAACACCATATATTTT.

The CDR3 spells CASSSDRGSYEQYF. The CDR3 region has the DNA TGTGCCAGCTCATCGGACAGGGGTTCCTACGAGCAGTACTTC. The chain couples TRBV18 to TRBJ2-7; 9 positions match TRBD1. Losses at the gene ends were 5 bases for V and 1 base for J; bases not matched to a gene: 3. This CDR3 is built from 14 residues. Germline-derived CDR1 and CDR2 are KGHSH and LQKENI.

The J gene is TRBJ1-1, the V gene TRBV7-3; 10 positions agree with TRBD1. Germline CDR1 reads SGHTA; CDR2 reads FQGTGA. The V segment lost 5 bases and the J segment 8 bases; nucleotides outside the gene matches: 8. The CDR3 sequence is 14 residues long. The CDR3 nucleotides are TGTGCCAGCAGCCCCTCCGGGACAGGGGCCGAAGCTTTCTTT. It codes for CASSPSGTGAEAFF.

The chain carries TRBV21-1 and TRBJ2-7; TRBD2 is the table's D call, not checked against the DNA. TRBV21-1 is deemed a pseudogene. The CDR3 is 17 residues long. The CDR3 spells CASSKQLTSGGTPEQYF. The CDR3 DNA is TGTGCCAGCAGCAAGCAGCTAACTAGCGGGGGGACACCAGAGCAGTACTTC.

The chain recombines TRBV18 with TRBJ1-6; D not resolved. CDR1 KGHSH and CDR2 LQKENI come from the germline V gene. Trimming removed 2 bases at V and 4 bases at J, with 6 bases between. The CDR3 has 14 amino acids. The CDR3 nucleotides are TGTGCCAGCTCACCAGGACTGTATAATTCACCCCTCCACTTT. This sequence encodes CASSPGLYNSPLHF.

V and J are TRBV7-2 and TRBJ1-3; a possible D gene is TRBD1 (5 bases). V was shortened by 4 bases and J by 2 bases, with 9 bases between the two germline ends. In germline, CDR1 is SGHTA, CDR2 FQGNSA. This CDR3 is built from 14 residues. CDR3 in DNA: TGTGCCAGCAGCTCCGGGGGTCCTGGAAACACCATATATTTT. Its translation is CASSSGGPGNTIYF. Filled out from reference TRBV7-2 and TRBJ1-3, the complete variable domain reads GAGVSQSPSNKVTEKGKDVELRCDPISGHTALYWYRQSLGQGLEFLIYFQGNSAPDKSGLPSDRFSAERTGGSVSTLTIQRTQQEDSAVYLCASSSGGPGNTIYFGEGSWLTVV.

The chain couples TRBV19 to TRBJ2-2; 8 bases are shared with TRBD1. This CDR3 has 15 residues. After removal of 3 bases from V and 2 bases from J, the junction contained 2 bases not matched to a gene. From germline, CDR1 is LNHDA and CDR2 SQIVND (reference sequence). CDR3 in DNA: TGTGCCAGTAGTATGGGACAGGACAACACCGGGGAGCTGTTTTTT. The encoded protein is CASSMGQDNTGELFF.

This clone is a singleton in its sample. V gene TRBV11-2 combines with J gene TRBJ2-7; unclear D gene. The V gene lost 4 bases and the J gene lost 3 bases, with 13 bases spanning the gap. There are 14 residues in the CDR3. Germline V lookup: CDR1 SGHAT, CDR2 FQNNGV. The CDR3 reads CASSSPVLYYEQYF. The CDR3 DNA reads TGTGCCAGCAGCTCCCCCGTTCTGTACTACGAGCAGTACTTC.

The CDR3 sequence is CASSQLPTPERGLNYGYTF. CDR3 DNA sequence: TGCGCCAGCAGCCAATTACCTACACCAGAGAGGGGGTTAAACTATGGCTACACCTTC. The chain couples TRBV4-1 to TRBJ1-2, with D maybe TRBD1 (6 bases). Germline V gene sequence: CDR1 MGHRA, CDR2 YSYEKL. V gave up 2 bases and J gave up 2 bases, with 24 bases separating them. The CDR3 contains 19 residues.

The chain couples TRBV2 to TRBJ1-5, with D perhaps TRBD1 (5 bases). The CDR3 spans 15 residues. V gave up 6 bases and J gave up 0 bases, with 12 bases separating them. Germline V gives CDR1 SNHLY, CDR2 FYNNEI. The CDR3, as DNA: TGTGCCAGCAGGGGAACAGGAAATAGCAATCAGCCCCAGCATTTT. The encoded protein is CASRGTGNSNQPQHF.

The chain combines TRBV6-5 with TRBJ2-7, with 7 positions matching TRBD1. Germline CDR1 MNHEY, CDR2 SVGAGI. The trim removed 7 bases at V and 3 bases at J, leaving 9 bases unmatched. The CDR3 length is 14 residues. The CDR3: CASMDRDSIYEQYV. CDR3 in DNA: TGTGCCAGCATGGACCGGGACAGCATCTACGAGCAGTACGTC.

The chain recombines TRBV7-9 with TRBJ2-4; a possible D gene is TRBD2 (6 bases). The CDR3 has 14 residues. Trimming took off 5 bases at V and 11 bases at J, with 19 bases between the two ends. In germline, CDR1 is SEHNR, CDR2 FQNEAQ (reference sequence). DNA for the CDR3: TGTGCCAGCAGCCCTGTTCCGACGGGGGACCTTCAGTACTTC. Translation: CASSPVPTGDLQYF.

V and J are TRBV29-1 and TRBJ1-1; D might be TRBD1 (5 bases). The CDR3 is 12 amino acids. Germline lookup yields CDR1 SQVTM and CDR2 ANQGSEA. CDR3 amino acids: CRGGSGPAEAFF. DNA for the CDR3: TGCAGGGGGGGTTCGGGGCCCGCTGAAGCTTTCTTT.

This chain joins TRBV18 and TRBJ1-1, with TRBD1 matching 7 bases. V lost 9 bases, J lost 7 bases, and 5 bases stayed unmatched. The CDR3 loop spans 11 amino acids. Germline V lookup: CDR1 KGHSH, CDR2 LQKENI. The CDR3 loop is CASSDRYEAFF. The DNA for the CDR3 is TGTGCCAGTTCGGACAGGTATGAAGCTTTCTTT.

The rearrangement links TRBV5-1 to TRBJ2-7, with D possibly TRBD1 on 6 matching bases. Germline lookup yields CDR1 SGHRS and CDR2 YFSETQ. Trimming left V 4 bases short and J 2 bases short, with 16 bases between. The CDR3 is 15 amino acids. CDR3 residues: CASSEAGQRTYEQYF. CDR3 DNA sequence: TGCGCCAGCAGCGAGGCTGGACAGAGGACCTACGAGCAGTACTTC.

The chain combines TRBV7-6 with TRBJ1-4; perhaps TRBD1 as D (6 bases). V was clipped by 5 bases and J by 10 bases, with 17 bases between them. This CDR3 region has 14 residues. The germline gives CDR1 SGHVS, CDR2 FNYEAQ. CDR3 protein: CASSLGHRETKLFF. The CDR3 DNA is TGTGCCAGCAGCCTGGGACACCGAGAGACAAAACTGTTTTTT.

The chain links TRBV6-5 to TRBJ1-6, with TRBD1 identical over 8 bases. The CDR3 extends over 15 amino acids. CDR1 is MNHEY and CDR2 is SVGAGI in the germline V gene. V lost 11 bases and J lost 7; bases outside the gene matches: 13. DNA of the CDR3: TGTGCCGCCGGGGCAGGGGGCGTCGTAAATTCACCCCTCCACTTT. Protein: CAAGAGGVVNSPLHF.

This chain connects TRBV19 to TRBJ1-4; TRBD1 might be the D (5 bases). V was cut by 3 bases and J by 10 bases, with 12 bases left in between. CDR1 and CDR2 from the germline V gene are LNHDA and SQIVND (reference sequence). This CDR3 contains 13 residues. The CDR3 bases are TGTGCCAGTAGTATTGGGGCCGGGGGAAAACTGTTTTTT. It specifies CASSIGAGGKLFF.

The chain joins TRBV7-8 to TRBJ2-5; D might be TRBD1 (5 bases). V lost 3 bases and J 3 bases, leaving 14 bases between the germline ends. The CDR3 runs to 15 residues. CDR1 is SGHVS, CDR2 FQNEAQ, per germline. The CDR3 bases are TGTGCCAGCAGCTTCTTGACGTTGACAGAAGAGACCCAGTACTTC. This translates into CASSFLTLTEETQYF.

The rearrangement links TRBV15 to TRBJ1-2, with 7 bases that match TRBD1. CDR1 LNHNV and CDR2 YYDKDF come from the germline V gene (reference sequence). There are 15 residues in the CDR3. Trimming at V came to 1 base and at J to 4 bases, leaving 6 bases not matched to a gene. The CDR3 sequence is CATSRAQTGRYGYTF. The CDR3 nucleotides read TGTGCCACCAGCAGAGCCCAGACAGGGCGCTATGGCTACACCTTC.

The rearrangement uses TRBV4-3 and TRBJ2-3; 7 bases are a match to TRBD2. Losses at the gene ends were 3 bases for V and 2 bases for J; bases not matched to a gene: 14. The CDR3 consists of 18 residues. Germline lookup yields CDR1 LGHNA and CDR2 YSLEER. DNA for the CDR3: TGCGCCAGCAGCCAGCTAGCGGCGATCCGCTTCACCACAGATACGCAGTATTTT. This encodes CASSQLAAIRFTTDTQYF.

The V gene is TRBV5-1, the J gene TRBJ1-6; D unclear. Trimming took 7 bases from V and 0 from J, leaving 11 bases between them. The germline gives CDR1 SGHRS, CDR2 YFSETQ. The CDR3 has 15 residues. This CDR3 is CASAPRRSYNSPLHF. The CDR3 DNA reads TGCGCCAGCGCCCCCAGGCGCTCCTATAATTCACCCCTCCACTTT.

This sequence joins TRBV10-3 and TRBJ2-1; weak D call: TRBD1 (6 bases). Germline V lookup: CDR1 ENHRY, CDR2 SYGVKD. This CDR3 comprises 14 residues. Trimming took off 9 bases at V and 0 bases at J, with 12 bases between the two ends. The CDR3 DNA follows: TGTGCCATAATGGACAGCCGCTCCTACAATGAGCAGTTCTTC. Encoded protein: CAIMDSRSYNEQFF.

V and J are TRBV29-1 and TRBJ1-1; 9 bases align to TRBD1. Losses at the gene ends were 7 bases for V and 5 bases for J; bases not matched to a gene: 11. The V gene's germline CDR1 is SQVTM and CDR2 ANQGSEA. The CDR3 spans 14 residues. CDR3 loop: CSARDRVRNTEAFF. DNA for the CDR3: TGCAGCGCAAGGGACAGGGTAAGGAATACTGAAGCTTTCTTT.

This clone showed up just a few times. V is TRBV5-1 and J is TRBJ2-2; D is possibly TRBD1 (5 bases). Germline loops: CDR1 SGHRS, CDR2 YFSETQ. This CDR3 has 14 residues. The germline V and J ends were trimmed by 0 bases and 6 bases, with 9 bases remaining between them. The CDR3 nucleotides are TGCGCCAGCAGCTTGGACAGGCAGGCCGGGGAGCTGTTTTTT. Residues: CASSLDRQAGELFF. Complete variable domain (other parts from reference TRBV5-1 and TRBJ2-2): KAGVTQTPRYLIKTRGQQVTLSCSPISGHRSVSWYQQTPGQGLQFLFEYFSETQRNKGNFPGRFSGRQFSNSRSEMNVSTLELGDSALYLCASSLDRQAGELFFGEGSRLTVL.

This sequence joins TRBV5-5 and TRBJ1-5, with TRBD1 matching 9 bases. From germline, CDR1 is SGHKS and CDR2 YYEKEE (reference sequence). J was trimmed by 1 base and V by 4 bases; bases with no gene match: 3. This CDR3 region has 15 residues. For the CDR3, the DNA is TGTGCCAGCAGCCCCGGGACAGGGAGCAATCAGCCCCAGCATTTT. It codes for CASSPGTGSNQPQHF.

The chain employs TRBV14 and TRBJ2-1; 13 bases are a match to TRBD2. The CDR3 extends over 16 amino acids. J gave up 5 bases and V 2 bases, and 3 bases lay outside the gene matches. Germline V CDR1 and CDR2: SGHDN, FVKESK. CDR3 protein: CASSQTSGGVNNEQFF. The CDR3 region has the DNA TGTGCCAGCAGCCAAACTAGCGGGGGGGTTAACAATGAGCAGTTCTTC.

This clone was detected a few times. The J gene is TRBJ2-6, the V gene TRBV12-5; D is unclear. CDR1 is LGHNT, CDR2 FRNRAP, per germline. The germline V and J ends were trimmed by 6 bases and 0 bases, with 3 bases remaining between them. CDR3 length: 13 residues. The CDR3 protein is CASGASGANVLTF. CDR3 nucleotide sequence: TGTGCTAGTGGGGCCTCTGGGGCCAACGTCCTGACTTTC.